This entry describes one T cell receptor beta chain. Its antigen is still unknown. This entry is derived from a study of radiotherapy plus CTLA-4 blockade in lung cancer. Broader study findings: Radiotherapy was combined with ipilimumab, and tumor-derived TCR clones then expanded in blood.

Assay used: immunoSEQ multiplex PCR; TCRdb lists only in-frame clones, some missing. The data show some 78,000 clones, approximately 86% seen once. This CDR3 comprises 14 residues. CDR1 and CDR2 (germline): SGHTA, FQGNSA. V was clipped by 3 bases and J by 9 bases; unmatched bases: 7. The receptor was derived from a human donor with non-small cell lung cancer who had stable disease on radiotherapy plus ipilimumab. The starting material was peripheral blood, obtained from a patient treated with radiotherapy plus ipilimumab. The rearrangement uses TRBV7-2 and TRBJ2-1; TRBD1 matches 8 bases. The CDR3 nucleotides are TGTGCCAGCAGCTTCCTCACTGACAGGGGTGAGCAGTTCTTC. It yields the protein CASSFLTDRGEQFF.